This T cell receptor beta chain was observed in a study of control samples from healthy donors and cancer patients. This clone is a singleton in its sample. Using immunoSEQ multiplex PCR, the repertoire was profiled, and TCRdb retains in-frame clones only, with some absent. The sample has fewer than 200,000 clones, 96% seen once; the top ten hold 1%. This CDR3 region has 14 residues. With 6 bases clipped from V and 4 bases from J, the junction kept 6 bases outside the gene matches. CDR1 is SNHLY, CDR2 FYNNEI, per germline. V usage is TRBV2 and J usage is TRBJ2-4; 7 bases agree with TRBD1. This sequence was found in a woman in her twenties or thirties in good health. The sequencing sample was made of blood. CDR3 loop: CASRAGTEKNIQYF. The CDR3 DNA follows: TGTGCCAGCAGGGCCGGGACAGAAAAAAACATTCAGTACTTC.